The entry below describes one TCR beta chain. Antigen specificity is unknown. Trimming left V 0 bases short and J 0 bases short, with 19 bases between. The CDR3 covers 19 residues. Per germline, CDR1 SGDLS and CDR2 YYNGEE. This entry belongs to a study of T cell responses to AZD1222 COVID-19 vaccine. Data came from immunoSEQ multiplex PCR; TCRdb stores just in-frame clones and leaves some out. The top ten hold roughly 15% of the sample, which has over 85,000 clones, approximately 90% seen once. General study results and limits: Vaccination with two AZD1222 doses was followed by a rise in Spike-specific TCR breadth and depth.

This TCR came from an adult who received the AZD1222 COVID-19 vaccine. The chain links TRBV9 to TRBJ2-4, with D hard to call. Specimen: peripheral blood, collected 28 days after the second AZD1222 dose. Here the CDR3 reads CASSVEAFRFGLAKNIQYF. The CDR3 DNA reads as TGTGCCAGCAGCGTAGAAGCGTTTAGATTCGGGTTAGCCAAAAACATTCAGTACTTC.